Presented here are 17 T cell receptor beta chains from one specimen sequenced in a study of blood T cell repertoires in COVID-19. Clones were read by immunoSEQ multiplex PCR, and TCRdb kept only the in-frame ones, dropping some. The sample records about 130,000 clones, about 79% being singletons. The sample consisted of peripheral blood. The receptors come from a woman aged 45-60 years with acute or convalescent COVID-19.

The V and J genes are TRBV6-6 and TRBJ1-5; D gene ambiguous. The CDR3 extends over 16 amino acids. The ends were cut back, 6 bases at V and 7 bases at J, with 22 bases in the middle. The germline V gene has CDR1 MNHNY and CDR2 SVGAGI (reference sequence). The CDR3 DNA reads TGTGCCAGCAGAGACCGGGATGTCCTAGCCGACCAGCCCCAGCATTTT. Translating it yields CASRDRDVLADQPQHF.

V is TRBV5-6 and J is TRBJ1-5, with 8 bases aligning to TRBD1. The V gene end was trimmed by 3 bases and the J gene end by 2 bases; junction bases not matched to a gene: 7. Germline V gene sequence: CDR1 SGHDT, CDR2 YYEEEE. CDR3 length: 16 amino acids. The CDR3 loop reads CASSYRGWRGNQPQHF. CDR3 in DNA: TGTGCCAGCAGCTACAGGGGGTGGAGGGGCAATCAGCCCCAGCATTTT.

The rearrangement links TRBV24-1 to TRBJ2-2; no definite D call. Trimming shortened V by 4 bases and J by 7 bases, and 12 bases separated the two germline ends. The germline gives CDR1 KGHDR, CDR2 SFDVKD. The CDR3 extends over 14 amino acids. The CDR3 loop is CATSDPRHVGELFF. CDR3 DNA: TGTGCCACCAGTGACCCCCGACATGTCGGGGAGCTGTTTTTT.

The chain couples TRBV6-5 to TRBJ1-6, with D possibly matching TRBD1 (5 bases). V gave up 4 bases and J gave up 9 bases, with 16 bases separating them. Germline-derived CDR1 and CDR2 are MNHEY and SVGAGI. The CDR3 loop spans 15 amino acids. CDR3 in amino acids: CASSFGHPEVSPLHF. CDR3 sequence (DNA): TGTGCCAGCAGTTTCGGACACCCCGAGGTTTCACCCCTCCACTTT.

The V and J genes are TRBV5-1 and TRBJ2-4; 7 bases align to TRBD2. Germline V gene sequence: CDR1 SGHRS, CDR2 YFSETQ. The CDR3 loop spans 20 amino acids. With 2 bases clipped from V and 0 bases from J, the junction kept 17 bases outside the gene matches. CDR3 DNA sequence: TGCGCCAGCAGCTTAGGGGACTACACCCGTGGGAACATAGCCAAAAACATTCAGTACTTC. Translating it yields CASSLGDYTRGNIAKNIQYF.

The rearrangement links TRBV20-1 to TRBJ1-6; unclear D gene. The length of the CDR3 is 11 residues. Germline V lookup: CDR1 DFQATT, CDR2 SNEGSKA (reference sequence). V dropped 0 bases and J dropped 10 bases, with 4 bases sitting between them. CDR3 sequence: CSARDQSPLHF. DNA of the CDR3: TGCAGTGCTAGAGATCAGTCACCCCTCCACTTT.

J is TRBJ2-3 and V is TRBV5-1; TRBD2 matches 8 bases. The ends lost 4 bases at V and 2 bases at J; junction bases unmatched: 9. CDR1 is SGHRS and CDR2 is YFSETQ in the germline V gene. The CDR3 extends over 16 amino acids. The CDR3 coding sequence is TGCGCCAGCAGCACATTATTAGCGGGGACCACAGATACGCAGTATTTT. Its translation: CASSTLLAGTTDTQYF.

V gene TRBV7-8 combines with J gene TRBJ1-1; D perhaps matches TRBD1 (5 bases). Trimming pared 6 bases from V and 4 bases from J, leaving 21 bases between. Germline values: CDR1 SGHVS, CDR2 FQNEAQ. The CDR3 sequence is 16 residues long. The CDR3 nucleotides are TGTGCCAGCAGTTCCCGGGACTCACACCCGGTCACTGAAGCTTTCTTT. Its protein product is CASSSRDSHPVTEAFF. Full variable domain (missing parts from reference TRBV7-8 and TRBJ1-1): GAGVSQSPRYKVAKRGQDVALRCDPISGHVSLFWYQQALGQGPEFLTYFQNEAQLDKSGLPSDRFFAERPEGSVSTLKIQRTQQEDSAVYLCASSSRDSHPVTEAFFGQGTRLTVV.

This chain links TRBV2 with TRBJ1-2; D perhaps matches TRBD1 (5 bases). CDR3 length equals 17 residues. V lost 2 bases to trimming and J lost 0 bases, with 16 bases between them. The germline gives CDR1 SNHLY, CDR2 FYNNEI. CDR3 sequence (DNA): TGTGCCAGCAGTGAAAACCTGTGGGGCGGAGCTAACTATGGCTACACCTTC. Translated: CASSENLWGGANYGYTF.

The V call is TRBV29-1, the J call TRBJ1-5, with D perhaps TRBD1 (5 bases). The CDR3 contains 13 residues. V dropped 5 bases and J dropped 7 bases, with 15 bases sitting between them. Germline V gene data show CDR1 as SQVTM and CDR2 as ANQGSEA. The CDR3 region has the DNA TGCAGCGTTTCCCCAGGAGCAGGGCAGCCCCAGCATTTT. It codes for CSVSPGAGQPQHF.

This clone was detected only a few times. The chain recombines TRBV5-3 with TRBJ1-5, with D unclear. TRBV5-3 is an ORF, with its function uncertain. The CDR3 contains 12 residues. Trimming took off 3 bases at V and 7 bases at J, with 8 bases between the two ends. The CDR3 loop reads CARSSRRQPQHF. CDR3 nucleotide sequence: TGTGCCAGAAGCTCCAGGAGGCAGCCCCAGCATTTT.

The chain links TRBV2 to TRBJ1-1; 7 bases match TRBD1. The CDR3 is 15 amino acids. The germline CDR1 and CDR2 sequences are SNHLY and FYNNEI. J gave up 4 bases and V 7 bases, and 12 bases lay outside the gene matches. The CDR3 bases are TGTGCCAGCAAGATGAGGGGGCTGGGGGGCACTGAAGCTTTCTTT. Translated, it gives CASKMRGLGGTEAFF.

V is TRBV6-1 and J is TRBJ2-1; D call uncertain. Trimming cost V 0 bases and J 0 bases, with 9 bases left between them. The CDR3 has 16 amino acids. Germline lookup yields CDR1 MNHNS and CDR2 SASEGT. CDR3 nucleotides: TGTGCCAGCAGTGAAGCCTTCAGCGACTCCTACAATGAGCAGTTCTTC. Amino acid sequence: CASSEAFSDSYNEQFF.

Only a few counts were recorded for this clone. V gene TRBV4-2 combines with J gene TRBJ2-7; the match to TRBD1 covers 8 bases. Germline CDR1 LGHNA, CDR2 YNFKEQ. Trimming at V came to 1 base and at J to 2 bases, leaving 4 bases not matched to a gene. This CDR3 contains 15 residues. Here the CDR3 reads CASSQGKTGAYEQYF. DNA for the CDR3: TGTGCCAGCAGCCAAGGGAAGACAGGGGCCTACGAGCAGTACTTC.

V and J are TRBV6-5 and TRBJ1-2; possibly TRBD1 for D (6 bases). The CDR3 totals 14 residues. CDR1 and CDR2 from the germline V gene are MNHEY and SVGAGI. With 5 bases removed from V and 1 base from J, the gap between germline ends came to 11 bases. Here the CDR3 DNA reads TGTGCCAGCAGTCGGACAGCCGGTAACTATGGCTACACCTTC. This sequence encodes CASSRTAGNYGYTF.

The J gene is TRBJ2-3, the V gene TRBV10-3; 7 bases match TRBD2. Trimming took 0 bases from V and 1 from J; bases not matched to a gene: 13. Germline values: CDR1 ENHRY, CDR2 SYGVKD. The CDR3 sequence is 19 residues long. In DNA form, the CDR3 reads TGTGCCATCAGTGAGTCGAGAGCTCTTCGAAGCGGGGGCACAGATACGCAGTATTTT. This sequence encodes CAISESRALRSGGTDTQYF.

This chain joins TRBV18 and TRBJ2-7; 7 bases agree with TRBD1. J lost 7 bases, V lost 3 bases, and 12 bases had no gene match. CDR3 length: 15 residues. The V gene's germline CDR1 is KGHSH and CDR2 LQKENI. For the CDR3, the DNA is TGTGCCAGCTCACCGACGACAGGGTCCCGCGGGGAGCAGTACTTC. Translation: CASSPTTGSRGEQYF.